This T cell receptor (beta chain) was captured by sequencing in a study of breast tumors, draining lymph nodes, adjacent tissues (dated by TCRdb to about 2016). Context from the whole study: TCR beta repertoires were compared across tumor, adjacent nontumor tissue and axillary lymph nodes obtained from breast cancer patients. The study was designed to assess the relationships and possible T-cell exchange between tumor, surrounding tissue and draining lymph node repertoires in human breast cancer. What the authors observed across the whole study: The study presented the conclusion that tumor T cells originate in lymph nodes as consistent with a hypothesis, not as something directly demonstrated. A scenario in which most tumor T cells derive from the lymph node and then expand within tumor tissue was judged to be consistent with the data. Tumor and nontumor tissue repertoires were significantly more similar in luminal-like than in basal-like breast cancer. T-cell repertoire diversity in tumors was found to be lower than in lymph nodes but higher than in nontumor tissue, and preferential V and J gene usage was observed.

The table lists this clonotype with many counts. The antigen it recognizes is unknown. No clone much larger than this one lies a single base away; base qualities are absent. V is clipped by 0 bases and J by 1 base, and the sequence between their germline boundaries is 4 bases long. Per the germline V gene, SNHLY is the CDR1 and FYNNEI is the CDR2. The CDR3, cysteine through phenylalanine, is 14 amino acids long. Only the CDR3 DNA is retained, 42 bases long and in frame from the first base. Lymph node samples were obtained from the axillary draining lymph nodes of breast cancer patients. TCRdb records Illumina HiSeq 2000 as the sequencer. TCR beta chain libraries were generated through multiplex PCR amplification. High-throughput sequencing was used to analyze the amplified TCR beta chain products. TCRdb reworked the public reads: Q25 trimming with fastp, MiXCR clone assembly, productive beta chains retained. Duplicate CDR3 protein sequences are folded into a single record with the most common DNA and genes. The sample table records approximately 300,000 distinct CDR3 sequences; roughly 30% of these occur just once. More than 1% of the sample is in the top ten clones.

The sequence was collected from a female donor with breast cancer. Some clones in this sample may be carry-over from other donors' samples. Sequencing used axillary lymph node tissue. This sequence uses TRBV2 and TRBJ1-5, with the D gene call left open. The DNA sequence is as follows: TGTGCCAGCAGTGAAGCATACAGCAATCAGCCCCAGCATTTT. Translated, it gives CASSEAYSNQPQHF. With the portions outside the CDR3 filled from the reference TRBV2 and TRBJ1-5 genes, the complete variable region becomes EPEVTQTPSHQVTQMGQEVILRCVPISNHLYFYWYRQILGQKVEFLVSFYNNEISEKSEIFDDQFSVERPDGSNFTLKIRSTKLEDSAMYFCASSEAYSNQPQHFGDGTRLSIL.